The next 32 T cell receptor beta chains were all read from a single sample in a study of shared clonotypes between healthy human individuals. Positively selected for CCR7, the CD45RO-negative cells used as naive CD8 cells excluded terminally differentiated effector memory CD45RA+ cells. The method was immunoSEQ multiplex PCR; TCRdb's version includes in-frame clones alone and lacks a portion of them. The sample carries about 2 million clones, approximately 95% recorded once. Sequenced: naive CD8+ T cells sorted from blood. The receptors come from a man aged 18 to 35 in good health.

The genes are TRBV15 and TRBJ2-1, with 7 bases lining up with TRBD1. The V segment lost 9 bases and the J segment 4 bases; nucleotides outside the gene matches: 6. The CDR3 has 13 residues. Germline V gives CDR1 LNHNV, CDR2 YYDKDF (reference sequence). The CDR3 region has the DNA TGTGCCACTACAGGGGACCTATACAATGAGCAGTTCTTC. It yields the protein CATTGDLYNEQFF. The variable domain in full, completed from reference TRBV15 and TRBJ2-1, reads DAMVIQNPRYQVTQFGKPVTLSCSQTLNHNVMYWYQQKSSQAPKLLFHYYDKDFNNEADTPDNFQSRRPNTSFCFLDIRSPGLGDTAMYLCATTGDLYNEQFFGPGTRLTVL.

The CDR3 nucleotides read TGTGCCAGCAGCCAAGTACAGGGGTTGGACACTGAAGCTTTCTTT. This encodes CASSQVQGLDTEAFF. The J gene is TRBJ1-1, the V gene TRBV7-9, with TRBD1 matching 7 bases. CDR1 is SEHNR, CDR2 FQNEAQ, per germline (reference sequence). The CDR3 loop spans 15 amino acids. Trimming at V came to 5 bases and at J to 3 bases, leaving 9 bases not matched to a gene.

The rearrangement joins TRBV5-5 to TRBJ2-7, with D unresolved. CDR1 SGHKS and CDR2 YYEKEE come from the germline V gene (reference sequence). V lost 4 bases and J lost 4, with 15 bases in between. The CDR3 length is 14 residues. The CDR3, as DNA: TGTGCCAGCAGCCCACGCGACTCTGGGTACGAGCAGTACTTC. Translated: CASSPRDSGYEQYF. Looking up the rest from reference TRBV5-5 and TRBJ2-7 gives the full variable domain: DAGVTQSPTHLIKTRGQQVTLRCSPISGHKSVSWYQQVLGQGPQFIFQYYEKEERGRGNFPDRFSARQFPNYSSELNVNALLLGDSALYLCASSPRDSGYEQYFGPGTRLTVT.

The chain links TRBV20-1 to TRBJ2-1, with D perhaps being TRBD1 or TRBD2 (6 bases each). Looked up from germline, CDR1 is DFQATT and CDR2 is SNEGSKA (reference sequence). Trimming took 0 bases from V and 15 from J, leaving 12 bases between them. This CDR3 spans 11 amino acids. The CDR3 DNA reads TGCAGTGCTAGAGATACAGGGACTGTGTTCTTC. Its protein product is CSARDTGTVFF.

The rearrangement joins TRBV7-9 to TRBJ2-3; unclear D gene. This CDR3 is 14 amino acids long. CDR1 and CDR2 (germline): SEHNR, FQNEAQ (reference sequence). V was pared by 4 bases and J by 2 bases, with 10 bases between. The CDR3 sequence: CASSSSEHTDTQYF. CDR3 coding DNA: TGTGCCAGCAGCTCGTCAGAGCACACAGATACGCAGTATTTT.

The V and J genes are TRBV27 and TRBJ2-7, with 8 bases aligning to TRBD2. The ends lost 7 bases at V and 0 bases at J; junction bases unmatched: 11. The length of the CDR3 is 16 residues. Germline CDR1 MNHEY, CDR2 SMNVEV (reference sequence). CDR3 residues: CASTPGGTRSSYEQYF. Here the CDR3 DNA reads TGTGCCAGCACTCCGGGAGGGACTAGGAGCTCCTACGAGCAGTACTTC.

CDR3 DNA: TGCAGCGATCACGACAGGGGACGAACTGAAGCTTTCTTT. Encoded protein: CSDHDRGRTEAFF. V is TRBV29-1 and J is TRBJ1-1; 8 positions agree with TRBD1. Germline V lookup: CDR1 SQVTM, CDR2 ANQGSEA. The CDR3 spans 13 residues. The V gene end was trimmed by 7 bases and the J gene end by 5 bases; junction bases not matched to a gene: 9.

The CDR3 region is CASSPSGGAPYEQYF. For the CDR3, the DNA is TGTGCCAGCAGTCCTAGCGGGGGGGCCCCCTACGAGCAGTACTTC. The V gene is TRBV2, the J gene TRBJ2-7, with 12 bases fitting TRBD2. Germline CDR1 SNHLY, CDR2 FYNNEI. Germline trimming cut 5 bases from V and 2 bases from J; bases unmatched to any gene: 4. The CDR3 sequence is 15 residues long. The whole variable domain, filled in from reference TRBV2 and TRBJ2-7, reads EPEVTQTPSHQVTQMGQEVILRCVPISNHLYFYWYRQILGQKVEFLVSFYNNEISEKSEIFDDQFSVERPDGSNFTLKIRSTKLEDSAMYFCASSPSGGAPYEQYFGPGTRLTVT.

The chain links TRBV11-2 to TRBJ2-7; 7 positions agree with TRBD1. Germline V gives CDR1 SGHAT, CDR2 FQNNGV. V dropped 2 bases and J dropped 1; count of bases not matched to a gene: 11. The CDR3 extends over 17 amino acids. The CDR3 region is CASSLKAAAGGSYEQYF. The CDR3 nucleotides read TGTGCCAGCAGCTTAAAGGCTGCGGCAGGGGGATCCTACGAGCAGTACTTC.

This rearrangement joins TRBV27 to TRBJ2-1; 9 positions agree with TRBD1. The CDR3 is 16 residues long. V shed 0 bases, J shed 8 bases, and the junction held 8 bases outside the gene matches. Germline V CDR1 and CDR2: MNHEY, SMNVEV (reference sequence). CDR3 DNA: TGTGCCAGCAGTTTATCGGCCGGGACAGGGAGGCATGAGCAGTTCTTC. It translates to CASSLSAGTGRHEQFF.

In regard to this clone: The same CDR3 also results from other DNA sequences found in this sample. The CDR3 nucleotides read TGTGCCAGCAGTCCTAGCGGAGCTGCCTACGAGCAGTACTTC. Encoded protein: CASSPSGAAYEQYF. This rearrangement joins TRBV27 to TRBJ2-7; 7 bases agree with TRBD2. J lost 2 bases, V lost 5 bases, and 6 bases had no gene match. CDR1 is MNHEY and CDR2 is SMNVEV in the germline V gene (reference sequence). The CDR3 is 14 residues long.

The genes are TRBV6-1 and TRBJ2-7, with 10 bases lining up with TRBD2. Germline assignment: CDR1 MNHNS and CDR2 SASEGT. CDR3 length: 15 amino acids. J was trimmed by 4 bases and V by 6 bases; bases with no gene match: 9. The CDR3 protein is CASRVISGGLYEQYF. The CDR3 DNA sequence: TGTGCCAGCAGGGTGATTAGCGGGGGGCTATACGAGCAGTACTTC.

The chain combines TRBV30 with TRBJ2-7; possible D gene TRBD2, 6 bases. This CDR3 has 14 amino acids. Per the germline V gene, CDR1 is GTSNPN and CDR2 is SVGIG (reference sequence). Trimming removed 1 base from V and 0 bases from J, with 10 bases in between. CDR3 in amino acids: CAWSEGGVSYEQYF. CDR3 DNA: TGTGCCTGGAGTGAGGGCGGGGTCTCCTACGAGCAGTACTTC.

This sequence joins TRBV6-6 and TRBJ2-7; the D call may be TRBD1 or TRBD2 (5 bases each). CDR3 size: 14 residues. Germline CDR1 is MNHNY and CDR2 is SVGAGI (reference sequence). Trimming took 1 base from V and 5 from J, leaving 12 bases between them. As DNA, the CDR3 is TGTGCCAGCAGTTACTTCGGGAAGGACAACGAGCAGTACTTC. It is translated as CASSYFGKDNEQYF.

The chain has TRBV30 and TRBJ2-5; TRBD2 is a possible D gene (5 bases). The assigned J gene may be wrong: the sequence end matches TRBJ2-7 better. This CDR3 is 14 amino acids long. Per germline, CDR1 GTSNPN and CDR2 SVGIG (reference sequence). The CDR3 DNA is TGTGCCTGGGACTACTCGGGGAGCTCCTACGAGCAGTACTTC. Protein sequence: CAWDYSGSSYEQYF.

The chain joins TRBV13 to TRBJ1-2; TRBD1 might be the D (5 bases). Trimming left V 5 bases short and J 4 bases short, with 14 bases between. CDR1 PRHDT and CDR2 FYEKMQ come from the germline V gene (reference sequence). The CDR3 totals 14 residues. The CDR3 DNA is TGTGCCAGCAGCCCGGAAGGGGACCCCTATGGCTACACCTTC. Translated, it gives CASSPEGDPYGYTF.

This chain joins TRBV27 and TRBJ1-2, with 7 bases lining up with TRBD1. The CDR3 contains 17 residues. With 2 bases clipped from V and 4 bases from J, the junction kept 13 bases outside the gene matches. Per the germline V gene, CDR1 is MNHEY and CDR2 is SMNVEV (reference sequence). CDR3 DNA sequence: TGTGCCAGCAGTTTAGAGGGGGCAGGGGGTAATTTCTATGGCTACACCTTC. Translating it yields CASSLEGAGGNFYGYTF.

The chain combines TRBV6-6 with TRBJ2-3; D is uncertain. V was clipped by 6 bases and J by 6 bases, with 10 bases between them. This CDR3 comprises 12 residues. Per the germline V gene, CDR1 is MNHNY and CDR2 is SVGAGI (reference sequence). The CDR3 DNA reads TGTGCCAGCAGCCACCCCTTGGATACGCAGTATTTT. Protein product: CASSHPLDTQYF.

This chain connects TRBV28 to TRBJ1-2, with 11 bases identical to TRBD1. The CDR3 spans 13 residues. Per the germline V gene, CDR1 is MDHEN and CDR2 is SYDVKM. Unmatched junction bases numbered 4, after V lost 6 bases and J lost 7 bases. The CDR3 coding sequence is TGTGCCAGCAGCCAAGGACAGGGGGCTGGCTACACCTTC. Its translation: CASSQGQGAGYTF.

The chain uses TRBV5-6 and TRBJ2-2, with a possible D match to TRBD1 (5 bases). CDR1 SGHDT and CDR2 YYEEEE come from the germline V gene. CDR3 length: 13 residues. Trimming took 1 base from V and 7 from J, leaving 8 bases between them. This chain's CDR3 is CASSLLGDGELFF. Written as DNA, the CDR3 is TGTGCCAGCAGCTTGTTAGGGGACGGGGAGCTGTTTTTT.

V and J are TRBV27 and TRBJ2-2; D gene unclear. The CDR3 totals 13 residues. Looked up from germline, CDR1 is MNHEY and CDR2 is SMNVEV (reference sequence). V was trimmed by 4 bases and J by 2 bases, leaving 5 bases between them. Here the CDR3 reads CASSSDNTGELFF. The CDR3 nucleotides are TGTGCCAGCAGTTCAGACAACACCGGGGAGCTGTTTTTT.

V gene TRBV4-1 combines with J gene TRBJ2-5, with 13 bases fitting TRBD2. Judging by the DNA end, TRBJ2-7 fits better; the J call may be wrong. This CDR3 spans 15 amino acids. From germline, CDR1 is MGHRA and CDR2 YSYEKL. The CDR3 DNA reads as TGCGCCAGCAGCCTTGGGACTAGCGGGGAATACGAGCAGTACTTC. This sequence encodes CASSLGTSGEYEQYF.

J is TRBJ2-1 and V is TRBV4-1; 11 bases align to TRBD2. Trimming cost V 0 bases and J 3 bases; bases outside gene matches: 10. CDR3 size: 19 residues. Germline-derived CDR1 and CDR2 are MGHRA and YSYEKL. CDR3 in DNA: TGCGCCAGCAGCCAAGATGGGCTAGCGGGGGGCCCTCTCTACAATGAGCAGTTCTTC. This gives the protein CASSQDGLAGGPLYNEQFF.

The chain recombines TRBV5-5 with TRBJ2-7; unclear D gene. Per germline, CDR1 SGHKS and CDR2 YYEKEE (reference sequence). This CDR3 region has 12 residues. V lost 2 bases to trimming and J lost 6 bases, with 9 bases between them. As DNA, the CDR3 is TGTGCCAGCAGCTTTTCACCCGGCGAGCAGTACTTC. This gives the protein CASSFSPGEQYF.

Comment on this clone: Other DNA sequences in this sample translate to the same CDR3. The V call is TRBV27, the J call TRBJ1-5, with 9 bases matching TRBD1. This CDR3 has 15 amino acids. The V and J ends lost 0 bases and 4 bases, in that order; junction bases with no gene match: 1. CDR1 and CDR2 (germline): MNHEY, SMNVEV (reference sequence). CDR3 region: CASSLSQGANQPQHF. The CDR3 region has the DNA TGTGCCAGCAGTTTATCACAGGGGGCTAATCAGCCCCAGCATTTT.

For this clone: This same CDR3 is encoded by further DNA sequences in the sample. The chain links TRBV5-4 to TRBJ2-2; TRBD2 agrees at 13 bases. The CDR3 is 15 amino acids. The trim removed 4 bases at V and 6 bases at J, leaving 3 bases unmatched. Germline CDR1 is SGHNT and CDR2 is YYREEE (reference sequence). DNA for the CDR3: TGTGCCAGCAGCCCAACTAGCGGGGGGGCCGGGGAGCTGTTTTTT. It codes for CASSPTSGGAGELFF.

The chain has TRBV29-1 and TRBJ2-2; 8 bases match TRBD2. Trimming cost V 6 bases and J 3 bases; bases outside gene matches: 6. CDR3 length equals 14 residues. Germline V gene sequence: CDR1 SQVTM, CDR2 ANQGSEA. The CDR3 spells CSVVAGGYTGELFF. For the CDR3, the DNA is TGCAGCGTGGTCGCGGGGGGCTACACCGGGGAGCTGTTTTTT.

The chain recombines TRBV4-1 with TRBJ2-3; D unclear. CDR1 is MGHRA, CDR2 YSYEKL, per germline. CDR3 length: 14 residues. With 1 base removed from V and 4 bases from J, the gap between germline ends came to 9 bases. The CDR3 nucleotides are TGCGCCAGCAGCCAAGTAGTCGGGTCAGATACGCAGTATTTT. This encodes CASSQVVGSDTQYF.

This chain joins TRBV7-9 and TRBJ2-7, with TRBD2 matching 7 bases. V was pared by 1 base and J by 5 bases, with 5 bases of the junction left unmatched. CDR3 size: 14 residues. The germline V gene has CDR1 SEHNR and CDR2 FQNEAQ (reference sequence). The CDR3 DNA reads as TGTGCCAGCAGCTTAGGACTAGCAATCGACGAGCAGTACTTC. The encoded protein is CASSLGLAIDEQYF.

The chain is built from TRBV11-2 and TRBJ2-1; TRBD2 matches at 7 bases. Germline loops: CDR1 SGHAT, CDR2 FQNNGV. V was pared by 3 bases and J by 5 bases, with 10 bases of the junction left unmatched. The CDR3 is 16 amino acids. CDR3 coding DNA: TGTGCCAGCAGCTTTCTACCCGGACTAGGACACAATGAGCAGTTCTTC. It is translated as CASSFLPGLGHNEQFF. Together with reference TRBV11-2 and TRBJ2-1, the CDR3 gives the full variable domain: EAGVAQSPRYKIIEKRQSVAFWCNPISGHATLYWYQQILGQGPKLLIQFQNNGVVDDSQLPKDRFSAERLKGVDSTLKIQPAKLEDSAVYLCASSFLPGLGHNEQFFGPGTRLTVL.

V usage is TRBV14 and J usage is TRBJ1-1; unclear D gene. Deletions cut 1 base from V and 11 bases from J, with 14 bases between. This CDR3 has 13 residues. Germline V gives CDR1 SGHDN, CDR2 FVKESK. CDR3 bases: TGTGCCAGCAGCCAAGGAGGGCGAATTTGGGCTTTCTTT. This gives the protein CASSQGGRIWAFF.

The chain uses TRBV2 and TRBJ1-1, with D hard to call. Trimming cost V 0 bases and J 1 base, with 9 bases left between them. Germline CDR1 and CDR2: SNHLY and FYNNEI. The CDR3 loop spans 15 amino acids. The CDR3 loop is CASSEALDGNTEAFF. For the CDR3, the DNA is TGTGCCAGCAGTGAAGCACTGGACGGGAACACTGAAGCTTTCTTT. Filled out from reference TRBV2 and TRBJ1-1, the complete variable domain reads EPEVTQTPSHQVTQMGQEVILRCVPISNHLYFYWYRQILGQKVEFLVSFYNNEISEKSEIFDDQFSVERPDGSNFTLKIRSTKLEDSAMYFCASSEALDGNTEAFFGQGTRLTVV.